The 20 T cell receptor beta chains in this list originate from one sample, sequenced in a study of control samples from healthy donors and cancer patients. Method: immunoSEQ multiplex PCR; TCRdb's copy keeps in-frame clones and lacks some. The sample has 95,000 to 150,000 clones; roughly 86% are singletons. The sample comprised blood. The source of these receptors is a man in his 60s in good health.

This chain uses TRBV21-1 with TRBJ2-5; TRBD1 was called by the table and not checked on the DNA. TRBV21-1 is classified as a pseudogene. The CDR3 length is 18 residues. CDR3 in amino acids: CASSKHPFRWGLKETQYF. In nucleotides, the CDR3 is TGTGCCAGCAGCAAGCACCCCTTTAGATGGGGCCTGAAAGAGACCCAGTACTTC.

V usage is TRBV29-1 and J usage is TRBJ2-3, with 7 positions matching TRBD1. Germline CDR1 SQVTM, CDR2 ANQGSEA. With 7 bases clipped from V and 4 bases from J, the junction kept 8 bases outside the gene matches. The CDR3 is 13 residues long. The CDR3 sequence is CSADRVTPDTQYF. Here the CDR3 DNA reads TGCAGCGCCGACAGGGTTACCCCAGATACGCAGTATTTT.

The genes are TRBV18 and TRBJ1-1, with TRBD1 as a possible D gene (5 bases). The germline gives CDR1 KGHSH, CDR2 LQKENI. This CDR3 is 15 amino acids long. V shed 1 base and J shed 7 bases, with 16 bases lying between them. CDR3 DNA sequence: TGTGCCAGCTCACCACAAAGGGGCTCGACCAATGAAGCTTTCTTT. It encodes CASSPQRGSTNEAFF.

This sequence joins TRBV19 and TRBJ1-5; D is ambiguous. The germline V and J ends were trimmed by 4 bases and 5 bases, with 15 bases remaining between them. Germline CDR1 is LNHDA and CDR2 is SQIVND (reference sequence). This CDR3 region has 15 residues. The CDR3 DNA is TGTGCCAGTAGTACGGGAGGTTGGGAACATCAGCCCCAGCATTTT. Translated: CASSTGGWEHQPQHF. The full variable domain, rest sourced from reference TRBV19 and TRBJ1-5, is DGGITQSPKYLFRKEGQNVTLSCEQNLNHDAMYWYRQDPGQGLRLIYYSQIVNDFQKGDIAEGYSVSREKKESFPLTVTSAQKNPTAFYLCASSTGGWEHQPQHFGDGTRLSIL.

J is TRBJ2-7 and V is TRBV9; a weak D match, TRBD2 (6 bases). Germline CDR1 is SGDLS and CDR2 is YYNGEE. Trimming removed 3 bases from V and 0 bases from J, with 10 bases in between. The CDR3 loop spans 14 amino acids. The CDR3 DNA reads as TGTGCCAGCAGCGCCGGCGGGAACTCCTACGAGCAGTACTTC. Protein: CASSAGGNSYEQYF.

The chain employs TRBV11-3 and TRBJ2-3; D not resolved. V was pared by 2 bases and J by 5 bases, with 8 bases between. This CDR3 is built from 13 residues. From germline, CDR1 is SGHNT and CDR2 YENEEA. This CDR3 is CASSLMGKDTQYF. CDR3 DNA sequence: TGTGCCAGCAGCTTAATGGGGAAAGATACGCAGTATTTT. The full variable domain, in which reference TRBV11-3 and TRBJ2-3 provide the parts outside the CDR3, is EAGVVQSPRYKIIEKKQPVAFWCNPISGHNTLYWYLQNLGQGPELLIRYENEEAVDDSQLPKDRFSAERLKGVDSTLKIQPAELGDSAVYLCASSLMGKDTQYFGPGTRLTVL.

The chain links TRBV7-9 to TRBJ1-2; TRBD1 matches at 7 bases. V lost 4 bases, J lost 4 bases, and 9 bases stayed unmatched. This CDR3 has 15 amino acids. CDR1 SEHNR and CDR2 FQNEAQ come from the germline V gene (reference sequence). CDR3 sequence (DNA): TGTGCCAGCAGCTCGGGACAGCGTATTAGCTATGGCTACACCTTC. This sequence encodes CASSSGQRISYGYTF.

The chain couples TRBV14 to TRBJ2-4; the D is unclear. The germline gives CDR1 SGHDN, CDR2 FVKESK. The V end lost 0 bases, the J end lost 6 bases, and 12 bases lay between the germline ends. This CDR3 contains 15 residues. The CDR3 reads CASSQDKGSVNIQYF. The CDR3 DNA reads TGTGCCAGCAGCCAAGATAAAGGGTCGGTAAACATTCAGTACTTC.

The chain joins TRBV18 to TRBJ1-4, with D unclear. The germline V gene has CDR1 KGHSH and CDR2 LQKENI. V lost 4 bases to trimming and J lost 0 bases, with 15 bases between them. This CDR3 region has 17 residues. The CDR3 loop reads CASSLRQNLATNEKLFF. CDR3 sequence (DNA): TGTGCCAGCTCACTCAGACAAAATCTTGCAACTAATGAAAAACTGTTTTTT.

The chain uses TRBV3-1 (or the pseudogene TRBV3-2) and TRBJ2-1; 12 positions agree with TRBD2. V was pared by 4 bases and J by 6 bases, with 7 bases of the junction left unmatched. Per the germline V gene, CDR1 is LGHDT and CDR2 is YNNKEL (reference sequence). The CDR3 loop spans 16 amino acids. Here the CDR3 DNA reads TGTGCCAGCAGCCCCCTAGCGGGGGGGCCCGCCAATGAGCAGTTCTTC. It encodes CASSPLAGGPANEQFF.

V usage is TRBV12-3 or TRBV12-4 and J usage is TRBJ2-2; the D gene could be TRBD1 or TRBD2 (5 bases each). The CDR3 runs 12 residues. The CDR3 spells CGGARNTGELFF. The CDR3 DNA is TGTGGAGGGGCTAGGAACACCGGGGAGCTGTTTTTT.

The gene calls are TRBV20-1 and TRBJ2-7; D gene unclear. V was pared by 3 bases and J by 2 bases, with 11 bases between. CDR3 length equals 13 residues. Per the germline V gene, CDR1 is DFQATT and CDR2 is SNEGSKA (reference sequence). CDR3 region: CSASSGITYEQYF. The DNA of the CDR3 is TGCAGTGCTAGTTCGGGCATCACCTACGAGCAGTACTTC.

This chain joins TRBV7-3 and TRBJ1-2; D unresolved. Between the trimmed V and J ends, which lost 2 bases and 4 bases, there was a span of 11 bases. Germline CDR1 SGHTA, CDR2 FQGTGA. CDR3 length equals 14 residues. The CDR3 protein is CASSLDGEIYGYTF. The DNA of the CDR3 is TGTGCCAGCAGCTTAGATGGAGAAATCTATGGCTACACCTTC.

The rearrangement joins TRBV20-1 to TRBJ2-1; 9 nucleotides match TRBD1. This CDR3 comprises 14 residues. V lost 3 bases and J lost 9; bases outside the gene matches: 9. The germline V gene encodes CDR1 DFQATT and CDR2 SNEGSKA (reference sequence). CDR3 sequence: CSASKGQGAREQFF. In DNA, the CDR3 is TGCAGTGCTAGTAAGGGACAGGGTGCGCGTGAGCAGTTCTTC.

This clone came up a few times. The chain combines TRBV18 with TRBJ1-2; D is undetermined. The V gene's germline CDR1 is KGHSH and CDR2 LQKENI. The length of the CDR3 is 13 residues. The V gene lost 2 bases and the J gene lost 2 bases, with 6 bases spanning the gap. CDR3 bases: TGTGCCAGCTCACCAGCTGACAACTATGGCTACACCTTC. Amino acids: CASSPADNYGYTF.

V and J are TRBV12-3 or TRBV12-4 and TRBJ1-5; the D is unclear. Trimming took off 3 bases at V and 1 base at J, with 4 bases between the two ends. CDR3 size: 13 residues. CDR3 sequence (DNA): TGTGCCAGCAGTTTCTCGAGCAATCAGCCCCAGCATTTT. Encoded protein: CASSFSSNQPQHF.

This clone was detected only once. The chain couples TRBV27 to TRBJ2-3, with D possibly matching TRBD1 (7 bases). Germline-derived CDR1 and CDR2 are MNHEY and SMNVEV (reference sequence). There are 14 residues in the CDR3. V was trimmed by 5 bases and J by 3 bases, leaving 12 bases between them. In DNA form, the CDR3 reads TGTGCCAGCAGTCTACAGGGGACTACAGATACGCAGTATTTT. It specifies CASSLQGTTDTQYF.

J is TRBJ2-2 and V is TRBV29-1; possible D gene TRBD2, 6 bases. Trimming cost V 7 bases and J 8 bases, with 23 bases left between them. CDR3 length: 15 amino acids. Germline CDR1 and CDR2: SQVTM and ANQGSEA. The CDR3 loop reads CSASAEWALWGELFF. The CDR3 coding sequence is TGCAGCGCTAGCGCAGAGTGGGCCCTGTGGGGGGAGCTGTTTTTT.

On this clone itself: Mismatch with germline at one junction end may stem from a read error. Other DNA sequences within the sample encode an identical CDR3. This chain uses TRBV7-2 with TRBJ2-7; D is ambiguous. The CDR3 length is 18 residues. Germline V CDR1 and CDR2: SGHTA, FQGNSA. The CDR3 is CASSLAHSIQSKPYEQYF. The CDR3, as DNA: TGTGCCAGCAGCTTAGCCCACTCCATACAGAGTAAGCCCTATGAGCAGTACTTC.

The chain carries TRBV28 and TRBJ2-7; tentative D call: TRBD1 (6 bases). Trimming removed 4 bases at V and 1 base at J, with 8 bases between. CDR3 length: 13 residues. The V gene's germline CDR1 is MDHEN and CDR2 SYDVKM. CDR3 sequence reads: CASSSDSSYEQYF. The DNA for the CDR3 is TGTGCCAGCAGTTCGGACAGTTCCTACGAGCAGTACTTC. Variable domain in full (rest from reference TRBV28 and TRBJ2-7): DVKVTQSSRYLVKRTGEKVFLECVQDMDHENMFWYRQDPGLGLRLIYFSYDVKMKEKGDIPEGYSVSREKKERFSLILESASTNQTSMYLCASSSDSSYEQYFGPGTRLTVT.